The rows below give T cell receptor beta chains drawn from one sample of a study of cytomegalovirus exposure and HLA in healthy donors. Data came from immunoSEQ multiplex PCR; TCRdb stores just in-frame clones and leaves some out. Counted here are some 190,000 clones, roughly 85% occurring once; the ten biggest clones make up 1%. Sequenced input: PBMCs. The receptors shown here come from a boy younger than 10 in good health and CMV-seronegative. The CDR3 runs from the conserved cysteine through the conserved F or W. Fields, in order: D gene, clone size, V gene, J gene, CDR3 protein, CDR3 DNA. D genes are given only for firm matches. For some rows the clone size is stated as once, few or many, or as a class when expanded; others skip it.

d_gene: .
abundance: .
v_gene: TRBV7-9
j_gene: TRBJ2-7
CDR3aa: CSSSLGRDEQYF
CDR3nt: TGTTCCAGCAGCTTAGGGCGGGACGAGCAGTACTTC

d_gene: .
abundance: .
v_gene: TRBV27
j_gene: TRBJ1-1
CDR3aa: CASSRGQSTEAFF
CDR3nt: TGTGCCAGCAGTCGCGGACAGAGCACTGAAGCTTTCTTT

d_gene: TRBD2
abundance: .
v_gene: TRBV4-1
j_gene: TRBJ2-2
CDR3aa: CASSQVGLAGGNTGELFF
CDR3nt: TGCGCCAGCAGCCAAGTGGGACTAGCGGGAGGGAACACCGGGGAGCTGTTTTTT

d_gene: .
abundance: .
v_gene: TRBV21-1
j_gene: TRBJ2-7
CDR3aa: CASSNGTGGYEQYF
CDR3nt: TGTGCCAGCAGCAACGGGACAGGGGGCTACGAGCAGTACTTC

d_gene: .
abundance: few
v_gene: TRBV10-2
j_gene: TRBJ1-1
CDR3aa: CASSPYRVDTEAFF
CDR3nt: TGCGCCAGCAGCCCTTACAGGGTCGACACTGAAGCTTTCTTT

d_gene: TRBD2
abundance: .
v_gene: TRBV5-1
j_gene: TRBJ2-1
CDR3aa: CASSRTSGGIYEQFF
CDR3nt: TGCGCCAGCAGTCGAACTAGCGGGGGAATCTATGAGCAGTTCTTC

d_gene: .
abundance: .
v_gene: TRBV2
j_gene: TRBJ2-7
CDR3aa: CASSEEGRGSYEQYF
CDR3nt: TGTGCCAGCAGTGAAGAGGGCCGAGGGAGTTACGAGCAGTACTTC

d_gene: TRBD1
abundance: few
v_gene: TRBV19
j_gene: TRBJ1-2
CDR3aa: CASSLHTQAGQGDYGYTF
CDR3nt: TGTGCCAGTAGCCTTCACACTCAGGCGGGACAGGGGGATTATGGCTACACCTTC

d_gene: .
abundance: .
v_gene: TRBV5-1
j_gene: TRBJ2-2
CDR3aa: CASSFSGAGELFF
CDR3nt: TGCGCCAGCAGCTTTTCAGGGGCCGGGGAGCTGTTTTTT

d_gene: .
abundance: .
v_gene: TRBV20-1
j_gene: TRBJ1-1
CDR3aa: CMERNTEAFF
CDR3nt: TGCATGGAGAGGAACACTGAAGCTTTCTTT

d_gene: TRBD1
abundance: .
v_gene: TRBV30
j_gene: TRBJ1-5
CDR3aa: CAWSPGTDQPQHF
CDR3nt: TGTGCCTGGAGCCCAGGGACAGATCAGCCCCAGCATTTT

d_gene: .
abundance: .
v_gene: TRBV5-6
j_gene: TRBJ1-4
CDR3aa: CASSGINEKLFF
CDR3nt: TGTGCCAGCAGCGGCATTAATGAAAAACTGTTTTTT

d_gene: TRBD2
abundance: .
v_gene: TRBV9
j_gene: TRBJ2-2
CDR3aa: CASSATSGSSGELFF
CDR3nt: TGTGCCAGCAGCGCGACTAGCGGGAGCTCCGGGGAGCTGTTTTTT

d_gene: .
abundance: .
v_gene: TRBV19
j_gene: TRBJ1-5
CDR3aa: CATSGVDGQPQHF
CDR3nt: TGTGCCACCTCAGGGGTCGACGGGCAGCCCCAGCATTTT

d_gene: TRBD2
abundance: .
v_gene: TRBV19
j_gene: TRBJ2-3
CDR3aa: CASSPPWRGDTDTQYF
CDR3nt: TGTGCCAGTAGCCCTCCCTGGCGGGGGGACACAGATACGCAGTATTTT

d_gene: TRBD1
abundance: .
v_gene: TRBV5-1
j_gene: TRBJ2-5
CDR3aa: CASSLAGGEETQYF
CDR3nt: TGCGCCAGCAGCTTGGCAGGGGGCGAGGAGACCCAGTACTTC

d_gene: .
abundance: .
v_gene: TRBV18
j_gene: TRBJ1-1
CDR3aa: CASSRIGHRNTEAFF
CDR3nt: TGTGCCAGCTCCCGCATAGGACATAGGAACACTGAAGCTTTCTTT

d_gene: .
abundance: few
v_gene: TRBV6-1
j_gene: TRBJ1-1
CDR3aa: CAGKGAGEAFF
CDR3nt: TGTGCCGGAAAAGGGGCAGGCGAAGCTTTCTTT

d_gene: .
abundance: .
v_gene: TRBV5-1
j_gene: TRBJ1-3
CDR3aa: CASSLVEGGGNTIYF
CDR3nt: TGCGCCAGCAGCTTGGTAGAGGGTGGTGGAAACACCATATATTTT

d_gene: TRBD2
abundance: .
v_gene: TRBV7-6
j_gene: TRBJ2-2
CDR3aa: CASSTNLRGANTGELFF
CDR3nt: TGTGCCAGCAGCACGAATCTTCGGGGGGCGAACACCGGGGAGCTGTTTTTT

d_gene: .
abundance: once
v_gene: TRBV5-6
j_gene: TRBJ1-2
CDR3aa: CASSLPGQDYGYTF
CDR3nt: TGTGCCAGCAGCTTACCAGGGCAGGACTATGGCTACACCTTC

d_gene: .
abundance: .
v_gene: TRBV5-1
j_gene: TRBJ2-3
CDR3aa: CASRMSRNTDTQYF
CDR3nt: TGCGCCAGCAGGATGTCCAGGAACACAGATACGCAGTATTTT

d_gene: .
abundance: .
v_gene: TRBV29-1
j_gene: TRBJ2-1
CDR3aa: CSVEGRQYNEQFF
CDR3nt: TGCAGCGTTGAAGGAAGACAGTACAATGAGCAGTTCTTC

d_gene: .
abundance: .
v_gene: TRBV6-6
j_gene: TRBJ1-1
CDR3aa: CASSYSGTSSSTEAFF
CDR3nt: TGTGCCAGCAGTTACTCTGGGACATCTTCGAGCACTGAAGCTTTCTTT

d_gene: .
abundance: .
v_gene: TRBV27
j_gene: TRBJ2-7
CDR3aa: CASSPTGYTYEQYF
CDR3nt: TGTGCCAGCAGTCCGACGGGGTACACCTACGAGCAGTACTTC

d_gene: .
abundance: .
v_gene: TRBV19
j_gene: TRBJ1-1
CDR3aa: CASSRVGLNTEAFF
CDR3nt: TGTGCCAGTTCCAGGGTAGGGTTGAACACTGAAGCTTTCTTT

d_gene: .
abundance: .
v_gene: TRBV7-6
j_gene: TRBJ1-6
CDR3aa: CASSPGAAGAYNSPLHF
CDR3nt: TGTGCCAGCAGCCCAGGGGCGGCAGGGGCCTATAATTCACCCCTCCACTTT

d_gene: TRBD2
abundance: .
v_gene: TRBV5-1
j_gene: TRBJ2-5
CDR3aa: CASSSYPTREEVETQYF
CDR3nt: TGCGCCAGCAGCTCCTACCCCACGCGGGAGGAGGTAGAGACCCAGTACTTC

d_gene: .
abundance: .
v_gene: TRBV15
j_gene: TRBJ2-2
CDR3aa: CATSRAGRNTGELFF
CDR3nt: TGTGCCACCAGCAGAGCAGGCAGGAACACCGGGGAGCTGTTTTTT

d_gene: TRBD1
abundance: .
v_gene: TRBV6-1
j_gene: TRBJ2-7
CDR3aa: CASSDRGRLGYEQYF
CDR3nt: TGTGCCAGCAGTGACAGGGGGCGATTAGGCTACGAGCAGTACTTC

d_gene: .
abundance: once
v_gene: TRBV5-1
j_gene: TRBJ2-2
CDR3aa: CASSPGGGNTGELFF
CDR3nt: TGCGCCAGCAGCCCTGGGGGCGGGAACACCGGGGAGCTGTTTTTT

d_gene: .
abundance: .
v_gene: TRBV5-1
j_gene: TRBJ1-2
CDR3aa: CASSLYPPNYGYTF
CDR3nt: TGCGCCAGCAGCTTGTATCCTCCTAACTATGGCTACACCTTC

d_gene: TRBD2
abundance: .
v_gene: TRBV6-1
j_gene: TRBJ2-1
CDR3aa: CASSDVGSGGRNEQFF
CDR3nt: TGTGCCAGCAGTGACGTAGGAAGCGGGGGGCGTAATGAGCAGTTCTTC

d_gene: .
abundance: .
v_gene: TRBV28
j_gene: TRBJ2-4
CDR3aa: CASSLNGEVAKNIQYF
CDR3nt: TGTGCCAGCAGTTTAAACGGGGAAGTAGCCAAAAACATTCAGTACTTC

d_gene: .
abundance: once
v_gene: TRBV29-1
j_gene: TRBJ2-2
CDR3aa: CNVAGPRTGELFF
CDR3nt: TGCAACGTTGCTGGCCCCAGGACCGGGGAGCTGTTTTTT

d_gene: TRBD1
abundance: .
v_gene: TRBV5-1
j_gene: TRBJ2-2
CDR3aa: CASSAQGEPNTGELFF
CDR3nt: TGCGCCAGCAGCGCCCAGGGGGAACCGAACACCGGGGAGCTGTTTTTT

d_gene: TRBD1
abundance: .
v_gene: TRBV6-1
j_gene: TRBJ1-1
CDR3aa: CASSRTGAEAFF
CDR3nt: TGTGCCAGCAGTCGGACAGGGGCTGAAGCTTTCTTT

d_gene: TRBD1
abundance: once
v_gene: TRBV7-8
j_gene: TRBJ2-7
CDR3aa: CASSVRDRVGEQYF
CDR3nt: TGTGCCAGCAGCGTCCGGGACAGGGTCGGCGAGCAGTACTTC

d_gene: .
abundance: .
v_gene: TRBV2
j_gene: TRBJ2-6
CDR3aa: CASSDQGSGANVLTF
CDR3nt: TGTGCCAGCAGTGATCAGGGCTCTGGGGCCAACGTCCTGACTTTC

d_gene: .
abundance: .
v_gene: TRBV11-2
j_gene: TRBJ2-3
CDR3aa: CASIGIRGTDTQYF
CDR3nt: TGTGCCAGCATCGGAATCAGGGGAACAGATACGCAGTATTTT

d_gene: TRBD2
abundance: few
v_gene: TRBV28
j_gene: TRBJ2-3
CDR3aa: CASSVISGGTTDTQYF
CDR3nt: TGTGCCAGCAGTGTCATTAGCGGGGGGACGACAGATACGCAGTATTTT

d_gene: .
abundance: .
v_gene: TRBV30
j_gene: TRBJ2-5
CDR3aa: CAWTGKETQYF
CDR3nt: TGTGCCTGGACGGGGAAAGAGACCCAGTACTTC

d_gene: .
abundance: once
v_gene: TRBV5-1
j_gene: TRBJ2-3
CDR3aa: CASSPTGAGTDTQYF
CDR3nt: TGCGCCAGCAGCCCCACAGGGGCGGGGACAGATACGCAGTATTTT

d_gene: .
abundance: .
v_gene: TRBV7-5
j_gene: TRBJ2-4
CDR3aa: CVRNRDRGAKNIQYF
CDR3nt: TGTGTCAGGAACCGGGACAGGGGAGCCAAAAACATTCAGTACTTC

d_gene: .
abundance: .
v_gene: TRBV2
j_gene: TRBJ2-2
CDR3aa: CASLLGQLNTGELFF
CDR3nt: TGTGCCAGCTTGCTTGGACAGCTGAACACCGGGGAGCTGTTTTTT

d_gene: TRBD1
abundance: .
v_gene: TRBV27
j_gene: TRBJ2-7
CDR3aa: CASSFSPSTGIYEQYF
CDR3nt: TGTGCCAGCAGTTTCAGCCCGTCGACAGGGATCTACGAGCAGTACTTC